Sequencing of this TCR beta chain was carried out in a study of a mutant IDH1 vaccine in newly diagnosed glioma. Study in general: Beginning 4-6 weeks after radiotherapy alone, or with temozolomide cycles, vaccination took place.

A word on this clone: Its antigen is not known.

The sample's time point: week 11, during vaccination. Doses of 300 ug of mutant IDH1 20-mer peptide were given with topical imiquimod. The method was immunoSEQ multiplex PCR; TCRdb's version includes in-frame clones alone and lacks a portion of them. The table shows about 64,000 clones, with about 81% occurring only once. CDR1 and CDR2 (germline): SGHDT, YYEEEE. The V gene end was trimmed by 5 bases and the J gene end by 6 bases; junction bases not matched to a gene: 4. CDR3 length: 12 amino acids. The sequence came from a woman between 45 and 65 years old with glioma. This chain joins TRBV5-6 and TRBJ1-2; 7 bases line up with TRBD1. Sequencing used PBMCs, obtained from a glioma patient whose treatment included an IDH1 peptide vaccine. The CDR3 is CASRKTGNGYTF. The CDR3 DNA is TGTGCCAGCAGGAAGACAGGGAATGGCTACACCTTC.